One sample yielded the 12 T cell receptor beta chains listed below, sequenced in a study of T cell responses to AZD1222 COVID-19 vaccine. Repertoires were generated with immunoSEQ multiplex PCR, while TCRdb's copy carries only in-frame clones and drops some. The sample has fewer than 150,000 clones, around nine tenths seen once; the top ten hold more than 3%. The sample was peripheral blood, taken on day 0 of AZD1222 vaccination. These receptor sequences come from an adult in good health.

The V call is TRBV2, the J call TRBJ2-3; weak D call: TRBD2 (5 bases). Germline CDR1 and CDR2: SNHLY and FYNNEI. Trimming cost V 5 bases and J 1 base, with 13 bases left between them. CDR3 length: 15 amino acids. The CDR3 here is CASSSTSFGTDTQYF. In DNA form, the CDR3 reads TGTGCCAGCAGTTCAACTAGTTTTGGCACAGATACGCAGTATTTT.

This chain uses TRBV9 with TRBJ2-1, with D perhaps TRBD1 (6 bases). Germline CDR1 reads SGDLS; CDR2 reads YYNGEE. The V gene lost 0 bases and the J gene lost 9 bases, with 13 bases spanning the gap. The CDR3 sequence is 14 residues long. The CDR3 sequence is CASSVDGPQGEQFF. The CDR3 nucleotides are TGTGCCAGCAGCGTAGACGGACCACAGGGTGAGCAGTTCTTC.

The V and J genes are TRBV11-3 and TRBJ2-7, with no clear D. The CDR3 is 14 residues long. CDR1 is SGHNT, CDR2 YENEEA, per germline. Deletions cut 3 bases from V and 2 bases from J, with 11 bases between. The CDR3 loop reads CASSLDSLTYEQYF. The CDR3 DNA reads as TGTGCCAGCAGCTTGGATAGCCTAACCTACGAGCAGTACTTC. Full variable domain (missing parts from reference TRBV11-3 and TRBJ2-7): EAGVVQSPRYKIIEKKQPVAFWCNPISGHNTLYWYLQNLGQGPELLIRYENEEAVDDSQLPKDRFSAERLKGVDSTLKIQPAELGDSAVYLCASSLDSLTYEQYFGPGTRLTVT.

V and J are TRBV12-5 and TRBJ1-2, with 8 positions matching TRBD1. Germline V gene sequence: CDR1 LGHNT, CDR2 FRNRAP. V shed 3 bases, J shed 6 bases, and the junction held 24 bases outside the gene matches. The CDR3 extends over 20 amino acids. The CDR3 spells CASGFRPPRTGQSPLHGYTF. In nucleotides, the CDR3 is TGTGCTAGTGGTTTTAGGCCCCCGCGGACAGGGCAATCGCCCCTCCATGGCTACACCTTC.

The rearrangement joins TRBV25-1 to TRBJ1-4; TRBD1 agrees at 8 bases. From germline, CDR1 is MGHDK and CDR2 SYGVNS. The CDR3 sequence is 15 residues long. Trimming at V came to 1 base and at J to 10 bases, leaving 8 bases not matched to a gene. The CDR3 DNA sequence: TGTGCCAGCAGTGAATCACCAGGACAGGGCGTAAAACTGTTTTTT. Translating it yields CASSESPGQGVKLFF.

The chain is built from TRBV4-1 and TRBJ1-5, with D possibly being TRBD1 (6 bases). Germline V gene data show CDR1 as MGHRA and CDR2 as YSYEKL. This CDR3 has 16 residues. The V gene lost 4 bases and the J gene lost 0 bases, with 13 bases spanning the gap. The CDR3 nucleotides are TGCGCCAGCAGCCCGACAGGAACGGTTAGCAATCAGCCCCAGCATTTT. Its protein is CASSPTGTVSNQPQHF.

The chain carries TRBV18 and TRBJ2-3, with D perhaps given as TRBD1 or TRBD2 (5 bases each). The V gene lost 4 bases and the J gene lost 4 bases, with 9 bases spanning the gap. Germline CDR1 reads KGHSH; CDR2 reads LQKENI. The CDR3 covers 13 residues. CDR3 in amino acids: CASSRGPPDTQYF. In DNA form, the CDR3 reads TGTGCCAGCTCACGGGGACCCCCAGATACGCAGTATTTT.

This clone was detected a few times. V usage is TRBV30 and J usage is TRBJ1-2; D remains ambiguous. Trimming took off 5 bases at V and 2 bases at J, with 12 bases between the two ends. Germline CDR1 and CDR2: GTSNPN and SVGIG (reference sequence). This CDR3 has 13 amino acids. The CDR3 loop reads CAWRRTYNYGYTF. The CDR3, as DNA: TGTGCCTGGCGTCGGACCTACAACTATGGCTACACCTTC.

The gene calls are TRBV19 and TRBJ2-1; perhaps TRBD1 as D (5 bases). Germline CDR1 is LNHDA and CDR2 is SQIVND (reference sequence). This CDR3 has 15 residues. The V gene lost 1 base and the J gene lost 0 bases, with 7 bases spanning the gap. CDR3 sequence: CASSIGQSSYNEQFF. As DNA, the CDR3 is TGTGCCAGTAGTATAGGACAGTCCTCCTACAATGAGCAGTTCTTC.

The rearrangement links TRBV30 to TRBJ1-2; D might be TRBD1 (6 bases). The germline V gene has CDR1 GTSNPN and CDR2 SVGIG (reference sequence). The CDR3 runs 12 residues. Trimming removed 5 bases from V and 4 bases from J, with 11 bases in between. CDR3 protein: CAWGQRSYGYTF. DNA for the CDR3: TGTGCCTGGGGACAGAGAAGCTATGGCTACACCTTC.

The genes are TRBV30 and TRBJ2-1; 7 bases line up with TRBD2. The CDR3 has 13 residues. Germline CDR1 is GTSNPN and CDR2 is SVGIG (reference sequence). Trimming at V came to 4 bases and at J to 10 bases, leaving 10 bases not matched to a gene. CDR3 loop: CAWIRREWGEQFF. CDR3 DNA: TGTGCCTGGATCAGGCGGGAGTGGGGCGAGCAGTTCTTC.

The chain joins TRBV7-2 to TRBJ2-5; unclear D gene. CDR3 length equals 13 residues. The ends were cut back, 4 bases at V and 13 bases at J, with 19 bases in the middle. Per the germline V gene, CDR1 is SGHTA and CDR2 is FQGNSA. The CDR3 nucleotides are TGTGCCAGCAGCTCGGTTGCTGAGTCAAAAAGGTACTTC. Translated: CASSSVAESKRYF.